Sequencing of this T cell receptor beta chain was carried out in a study of cytomegalovirus exposure and HLA in healthy donors. The study's findings and limits: The listing of about 150 TCR beta chains classed them as cytomegalovirus-associated.

Remarks on this clone: The antigen remains undetermined.

CDR1 and CDR2 from the germline V gene are SEHNR and FQNEAQ (reference sequence). The CDR3 runs 13 residues. With V trimmed by 5 bases and J by 4 bases, 4 bases remained unmatched. Libraries were prepared by immunoSEQ multiplex PCR; TCRdb keeps only in-frame clonotypes and omits some of them. The sample contains a few hundred thousand clones, around 91% of which appear only once. The rearrangement uses TRBV7-9 and TRBJ1-2; 7 bases are shared with TRBD1. The TCR originated in a woman aged 25-40 years in good health and CMV-seronegative. The sample taken for sequencing was PBMCs. CDR3 nucleotides: TGTGCCAGCAGCCCACAGGGGTCCTATGGCTACACCTTC. Translation gives CASSPQGSYGYTF.